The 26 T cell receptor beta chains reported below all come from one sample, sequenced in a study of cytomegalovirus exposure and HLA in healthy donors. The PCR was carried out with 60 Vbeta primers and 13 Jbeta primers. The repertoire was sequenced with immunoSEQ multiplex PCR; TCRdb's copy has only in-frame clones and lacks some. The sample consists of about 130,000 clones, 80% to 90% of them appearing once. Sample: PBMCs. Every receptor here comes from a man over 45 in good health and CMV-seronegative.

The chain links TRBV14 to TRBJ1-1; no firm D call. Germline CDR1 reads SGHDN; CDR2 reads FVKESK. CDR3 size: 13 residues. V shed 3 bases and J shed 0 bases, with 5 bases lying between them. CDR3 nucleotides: TGTGCCAGCAGCCAGGGCATGAACACTGAAGCTTTCTTT. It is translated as CASSQGMNTEAFF.

For the CDR3, the DNA is TGTGCCAGCAGGTGGACAGGGCAAACTGAAGCTTTCTTT. Its protein is CASRWTGQTEAFF. The chain links TRBV7-2 to TRBJ1-1; 8 bases agree with TRBD1. This CDR3 is built from 13 residues. V trimming: 6 bases; J trimming: 5 bases; junction bases outside the gene matches: 5. Germline lookup yields CDR1 SGHTA and CDR2 FQGNSA.

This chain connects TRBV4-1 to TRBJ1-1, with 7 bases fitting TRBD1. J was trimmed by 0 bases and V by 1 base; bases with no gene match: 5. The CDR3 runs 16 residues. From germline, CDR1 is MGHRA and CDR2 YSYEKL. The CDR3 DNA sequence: TGCGCCAGCAGCCAAGCTCACAGGGGACTGAACACTGAAGCTTTCTTT. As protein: CASSQAHRGLNTEAFF.

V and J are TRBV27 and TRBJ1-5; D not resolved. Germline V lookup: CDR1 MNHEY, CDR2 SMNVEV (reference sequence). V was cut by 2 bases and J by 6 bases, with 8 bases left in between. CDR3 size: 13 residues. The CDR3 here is CASSLGSGQPQHF. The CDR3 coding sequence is TGTGCCAGCAGTTTAGGGTCAGGTCAGCCCCAGCATTTT.

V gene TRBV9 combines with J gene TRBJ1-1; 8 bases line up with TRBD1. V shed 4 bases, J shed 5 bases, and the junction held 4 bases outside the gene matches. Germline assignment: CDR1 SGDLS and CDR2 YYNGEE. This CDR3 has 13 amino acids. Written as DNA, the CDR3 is TGTGCCAGCAGCCCCCGGACAGGGACTGAAGCTTTCTTT. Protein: CASSPRTGTEAFF.

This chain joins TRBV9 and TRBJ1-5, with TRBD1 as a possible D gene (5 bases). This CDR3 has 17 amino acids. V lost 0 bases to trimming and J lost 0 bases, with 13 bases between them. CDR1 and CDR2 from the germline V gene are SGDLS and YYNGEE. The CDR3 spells CASSVVRTSHSNQPQHF. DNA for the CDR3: TGTGCCAGCAGCGTAGTCCGGACATCCCATAGCAATCAGCCCCAGCATTTT.

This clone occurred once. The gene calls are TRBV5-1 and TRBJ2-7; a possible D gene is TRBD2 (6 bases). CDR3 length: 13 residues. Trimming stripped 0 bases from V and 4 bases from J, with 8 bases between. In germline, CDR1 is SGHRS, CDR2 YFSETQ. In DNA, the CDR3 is TGCGCCAGCAGCTTGGCGGGGGAATACGAGCAGTACTTC. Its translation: CASSLAGEYEQYF.

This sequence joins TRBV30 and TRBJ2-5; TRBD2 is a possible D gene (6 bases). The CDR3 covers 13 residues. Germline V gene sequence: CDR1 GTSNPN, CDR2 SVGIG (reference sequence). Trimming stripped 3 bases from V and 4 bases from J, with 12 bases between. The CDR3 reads CAWSRRVPETQYF. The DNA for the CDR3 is TGTGCCTGGAGCAGGAGGGTCCCAGAGACCCAGTACTTC.

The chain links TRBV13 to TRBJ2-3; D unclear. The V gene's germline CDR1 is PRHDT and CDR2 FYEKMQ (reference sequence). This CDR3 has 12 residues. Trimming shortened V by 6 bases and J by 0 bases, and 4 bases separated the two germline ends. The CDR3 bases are TGTGCCAGCAGTCAGAGCACAGATACGCAGTATTTT. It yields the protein CASSQSTDTQYF.

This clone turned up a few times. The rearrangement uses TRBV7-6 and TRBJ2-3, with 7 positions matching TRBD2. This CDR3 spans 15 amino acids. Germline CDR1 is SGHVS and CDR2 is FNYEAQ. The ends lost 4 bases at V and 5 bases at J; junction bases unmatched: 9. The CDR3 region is CASSSSGTGGDTQYF. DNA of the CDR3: TGTGCCAGCAGCTCGTCCGGGACGGGAGGAGATACGCAGTATTTT.

CDR3 residues: CASRNTGTGIGDTIYF. CDR3 nucleotides: TGTGCCAGCAGAAATACCGGGACAGGGATCGGAGACACCATATATTTT. The V call is TRBV7-9, the J call TRBJ1-3; 9 bases fit TRBD1. The trim removed 6 bases at V and 8 bases at J, leaving 14 bases unmatched. Looked up from germline, CDR1 is SEHNR and CDR2 is FQNEAQ (reference sequence). The CDR3 contains 16 residues.

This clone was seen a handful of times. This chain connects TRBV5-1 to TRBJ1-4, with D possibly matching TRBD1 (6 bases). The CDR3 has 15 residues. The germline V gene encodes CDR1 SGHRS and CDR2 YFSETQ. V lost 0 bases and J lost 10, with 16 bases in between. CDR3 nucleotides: TGCGCCAGCAGCTTGGATCCCGGTCGAGGGGGAAAACTGTTTTTT. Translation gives CASSLDPGRGGKLFF.

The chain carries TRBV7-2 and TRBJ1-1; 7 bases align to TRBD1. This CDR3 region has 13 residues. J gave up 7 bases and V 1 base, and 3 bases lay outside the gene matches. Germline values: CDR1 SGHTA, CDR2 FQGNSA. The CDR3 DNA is TGTGCCAGCAGCTTAGGACAGGGACTTGAAGCTTTCTTT. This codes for CASSLGQGLEAFF.

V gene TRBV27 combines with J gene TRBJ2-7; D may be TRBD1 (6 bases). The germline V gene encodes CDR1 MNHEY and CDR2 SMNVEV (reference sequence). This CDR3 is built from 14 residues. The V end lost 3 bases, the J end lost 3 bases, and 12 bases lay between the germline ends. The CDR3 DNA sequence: TGTGCCAGCAGTTTTCATGGGGGCATCTACGAGCAGTACTTC. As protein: CASSFHGGIYEQYF.

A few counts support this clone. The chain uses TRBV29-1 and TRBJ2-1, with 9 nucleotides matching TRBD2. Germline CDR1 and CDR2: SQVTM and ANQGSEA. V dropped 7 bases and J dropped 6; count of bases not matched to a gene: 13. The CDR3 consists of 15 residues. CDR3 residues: CSGVLGAGGFNEQFF. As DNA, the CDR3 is TGCAGCGGTGTCCTGGGGGCGGGGGGGTTCAATGAGCAGTTCTTC.

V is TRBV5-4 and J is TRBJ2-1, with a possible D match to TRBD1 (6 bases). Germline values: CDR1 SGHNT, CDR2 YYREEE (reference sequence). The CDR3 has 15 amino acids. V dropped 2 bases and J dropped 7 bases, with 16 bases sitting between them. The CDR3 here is CASSFVQGWGNEQFF. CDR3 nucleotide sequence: TGTGCCAGCAGCTTCGTGCAGGGGTGGGGAAATGAGCAGTTCTTC.

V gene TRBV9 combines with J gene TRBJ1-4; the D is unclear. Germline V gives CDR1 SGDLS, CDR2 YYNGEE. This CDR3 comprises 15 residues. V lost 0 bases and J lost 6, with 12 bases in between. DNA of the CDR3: TGTGCCAGCAGCGTAGAGGCAGCCGCGGATGAAAAACTGTTTTTT. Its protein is CASSVEAAADEKLFF.

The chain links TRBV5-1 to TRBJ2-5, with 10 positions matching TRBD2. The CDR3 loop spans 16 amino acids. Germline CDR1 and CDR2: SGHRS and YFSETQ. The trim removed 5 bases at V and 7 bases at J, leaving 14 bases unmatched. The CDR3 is CASRKTSGVSVGTQYF. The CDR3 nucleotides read TGCGCCAGCAGAAAAACTAGCGGGGTCTCAGTGGGGACCCAGTACTTC.

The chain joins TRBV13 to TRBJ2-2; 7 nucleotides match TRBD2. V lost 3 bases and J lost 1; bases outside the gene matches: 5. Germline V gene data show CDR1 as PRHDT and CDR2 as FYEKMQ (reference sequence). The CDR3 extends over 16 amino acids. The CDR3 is CASSFGGGMNTGELFF. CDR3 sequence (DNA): TGTGCCAGCAGCTTTGGGGGGGGGATGAACACCGGGGAGCTGTTTTTT.

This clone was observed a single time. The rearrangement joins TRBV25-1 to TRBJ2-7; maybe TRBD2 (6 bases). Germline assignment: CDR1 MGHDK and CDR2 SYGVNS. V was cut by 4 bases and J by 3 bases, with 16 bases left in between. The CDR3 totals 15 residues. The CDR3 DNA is TGTGCCAGCAGTGCACCGGGACTCGGGCGCTACGAGCAGTACTTC. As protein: CASSAPGLGRYEQYF.

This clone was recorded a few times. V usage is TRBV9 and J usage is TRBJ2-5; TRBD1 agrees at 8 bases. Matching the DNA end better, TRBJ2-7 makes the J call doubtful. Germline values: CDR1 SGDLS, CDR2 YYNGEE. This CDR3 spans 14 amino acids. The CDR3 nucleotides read TGTGCCAGCAGCCCGCAGGGGGCTTCCTACGAGCAGTACTTC. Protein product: CASSPQGASYEQYF.

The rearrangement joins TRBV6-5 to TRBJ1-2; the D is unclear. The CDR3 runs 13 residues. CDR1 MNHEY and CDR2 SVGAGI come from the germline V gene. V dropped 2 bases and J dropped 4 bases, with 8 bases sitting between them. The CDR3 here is CASSYAEGYGYTF. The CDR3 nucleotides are TGTGCCAGCAGTTACGCAGAGGGCTATGGCTACACCTTC.

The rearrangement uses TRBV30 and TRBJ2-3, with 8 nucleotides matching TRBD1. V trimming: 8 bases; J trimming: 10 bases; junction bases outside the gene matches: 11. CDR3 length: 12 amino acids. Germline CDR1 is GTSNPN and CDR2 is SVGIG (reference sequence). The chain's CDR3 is CAGRTGMDAQYF. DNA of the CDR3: TGTGCCGGACGGACAGGGATGGATGCGCAGTATTTT. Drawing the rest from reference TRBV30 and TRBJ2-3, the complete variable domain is SQTIHQWPATLVQPVGSPLSLECTVEGTSNPNLYWYRQAAGRGLQLLFYSVGIGQISSEVPQNLSASRPQDRQFILSSKKLLLSDSGFYLCAGRTGMDAQYFGPGTRLTVL.

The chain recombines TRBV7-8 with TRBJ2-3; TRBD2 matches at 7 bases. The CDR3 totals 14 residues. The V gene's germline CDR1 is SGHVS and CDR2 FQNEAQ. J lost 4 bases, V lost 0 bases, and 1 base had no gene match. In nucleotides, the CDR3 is TGTGCCAGCAGCTTAGCGGGGGGGTCAGATACGCAGTATTTT. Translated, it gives CASSLAGGSDTQYF.

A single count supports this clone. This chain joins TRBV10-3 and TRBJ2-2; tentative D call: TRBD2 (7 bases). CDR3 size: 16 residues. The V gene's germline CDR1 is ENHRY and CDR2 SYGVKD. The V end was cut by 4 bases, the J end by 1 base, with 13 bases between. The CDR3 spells CAISGRGGQNTGELFF. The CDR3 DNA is TGTGCCATCAGTGGGAGGGGGGGCCAGAACACCGGGGAGCTGTTTTTT.

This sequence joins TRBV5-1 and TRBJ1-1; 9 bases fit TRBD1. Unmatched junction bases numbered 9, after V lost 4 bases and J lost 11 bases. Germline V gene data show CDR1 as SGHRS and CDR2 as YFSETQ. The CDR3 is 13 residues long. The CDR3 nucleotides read TGCGCCAGCAGCATCGAACTGGGACAGGGCGCTTTCTTT. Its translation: CASSIELGQGAFF. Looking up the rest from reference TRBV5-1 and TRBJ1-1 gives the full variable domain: KAGVTQTPRYLIKTRGQQVTLSCSPISGHRSVSWYQQTPGQGLQFLFEYFSETQRNKGNFPGRFSGRQFSNSRSEMNVSTLELGDSALYLCASSIELGQGAFFGQGTRLTVV.